The TCR beta chain described here comes from a study of beta chain features in type 1 diabetes. Whole-study context: Across every sample, around 100,000,000 sorted cells were examined in total.

CDR1 and CDR2 from the germline V gene are SGHTA and FQGNSA. The CDR3 totals 14 residues. V lost 1 base and J lost 6, with 9 bases in between. On this clone itself: The antigen remains unidentified.

The study reverse transcribed the entire isolated RNA, so it sequenced expressed TCRB transcripts. Repertoires were generated with immunoSEQ multiplex PCR, while TCRdb's copy carries only in-frame clones and drops some. The sample includes roughly 130,000 clones, 9% to 9.5% of them seen just once. Study results and caveats: Reduced insertions and increased deletions marked VDJ junctions in type 1 diabetes patients. The similarity of naive, central memory and Treg TCRB repertoires appeared greater among patients than among healthy donors. Significant though moderate, a shortening of TCRB CDR3s appeared in all four CD4+ subsets of Type 1 diabetes patients.

Sequencing was carried out using central memory CD4+ T cells from blood. V usage is TRBV7-2 and J usage is TRBJ2-2; a possible D gene is TRBD1 (6 bases). This clonotype was obtained from a man aged 18 to 29 in good health. CDR3 in DNA: TGTGCCAGCAGCTTAGTACAGGGCCCCGGGGAGCTGTTTTTT. It encodes CASSLVQGPGELFF.